The T cell receptor beta chain under discussion was sequenced for a study of radiotherapy plus CTLA-4 blockade in lung cancer. As for the study in general: Objective response rate was over 15%; disease control rate, 31%.

TCRdb's table, derived via immunoSEQ multiplex PCR, lists solely in-frame clones and lacks some. The repertoire includes 100,000 to 150,000 clones, about nine tenths of them detected once, and more than 6.5% sits in the top ten. The study, taken as a whole, reports: Among blood TCR repertoires after radiotherapy plus ipilimumab, tumor-derived clones expanded.

In regard to this clone: The antigen is not known.

This TCR derives from a human donor with non-small cell lung cancer that progressed on radiotherapy plus ipilimumab. This specimen was peripheral blood, taken from a patient treated with radiotherapy plus ipilimumab.

The CDR3 region is CASSLGQGRGTDTQYF. The CDR3 DNA follows: TGTGCCAGCAGCTTGGGGCAGGGTCGGGGCACAGATACGCAGTATTTT. The genes are TRBV5-6 and TRBJ2-3, with TRBD1 as a possible D gene (5 bases). Trimming pared 0 bases from V and 1 base from J, leaving 12 bases between. CDR3 length: 16 amino acids. Germline assignment: CDR1 SGHDT and CDR2 YYEEEE.